The 14 T cell receptor beta chains reported below all come from one sample, sequenced in a study of blood T cell repertoires in COVID-19. The repertoire was sequenced with immunoSEQ multiplex PCR; TCRdb's copy has only in-frame clones and lacks some. The sample carries 150,000 to 200,000 clones, approximately 88% recorded once. Sequencing used PBMCs or T cells enriched from blood (not recorded which). The source is a woman aged 60-75 years who had recovered from COVID-19.

The chain combines TRBV10-2 with TRBJ2-2; 13 positions agree with TRBD2. CDR1 and CDR2 from the germline V gene are WSHSY and SAAADI. The V gene end was trimmed by 2 bases and the J gene end by 6 bases; junction bases not matched to a gene: 6. The CDR3 is 17 residues long. CDR3 bases: TGCGCCAGCAGTGAGCGACTAGCGGGAGGTTGGGCCGGGGAGCTGTTTTTT. Its protein is CASSERLAGGWAGELFF.

This chain uses TRBV7-9 with TRBJ1-3, with unresolved D. This CDR3 is 15 amino acids long. Per the germline V gene, CDR1 is SEHNR and CDR2 is FQNEAQ (reference sequence). The V gene lost 2 bases and the J gene lost 2 bases, with 10 bases spanning the gap. DNA of the CDR3: TGTGCCAGCAGCTTATGGACTCCCACTGGAAACACCATATATTTT. It specifies CASSLWTPTGNTIYF. Looking up the rest from reference TRBV7-9 and TRBJ1-3 gives the full variable domain: DTGVSQNPRHKITKRGQNVTFRCDPISEHNRLYWYRQTLGQGPEFLTYFQNEAQLEKSRLLSDRFSAERPKGSFSTLEIQRTEQGDSAMYLCASSLWTPTGNTIYFGEGSWLTVV.

This clone has a single count. V is TRBV3-1 (or the pseudogene TRBV3-2) and J is TRBJ2-1; 7 nucleotides match TRBD2. The V and J ends lost 2 bases and 9 bases, in that order; junction bases with no gene match: 10. Germline V lookup: CDR1 LGHDT, CDR2 YNNKEL (reference sequence). This CDR3 is built from 15 residues. DNA of the CDR3: TGTGCCAGCAGCCAAATCGGGCGGGAGCGGGGTGAGCAGTTCTTC. Protein sequence: CASSQIGRERGEQFF.

This chain connects TRBV28 to TRBJ1-5; TRBD1 matches 9 bases. V gave up 6 bases and J gave up 4 bases; unmatched junction bases: 4. Germline V lookup: CDR1 MDHEN, CDR2 SYDVKM. The CDR3 has 14 amino acids. The CDR3 here is CASSTGGINQPQHF. CDR3 DNA sequence: TGTGCCAGCAGCACAGGGGGCATTAATCAGCCCCAGCATTTT.

The chain links TRBV5-5 to TRBJ2-2; D remains unclear. This CDR3 has 14 residues. Trimming removed 0 bases at V and 3 bases at J, with 6 bases between. CDR1 and CDR2 (germline): SGHKS, YYEKEE (reference sequence). The CDR3 bases are TGTGCCAGCAGCTTGGGTGCGGACACCGGGGAGCTGTTTTTT. The encoded protein is CASSLGADTGELFF.

This clone was seen a single time. V and J are TRBV6-5 and TRBJ1-2; D not certain. CDR3 length: 12 amino acids. CDR1 and CDR2 (germline): MNHEY, SVGAGI. Trimming shortened V by 6 bases and J by 7 bases, and 12 bases separated the two germline ends. The CDR3 DNA reads as TGTGCCAGCAGCCCCGCGGCTGGTGGCTACACCTTC. Its translation: CASSPAAGGYTF.

This CDR3 is CASSGTGTINIQYF. The CDR3 nucleotides are TGTGCCAGCAGCGGGACAGGGACGATAAACATTCAGTACTTC. The chain recombines TRBV2 with TRBJ2-4, with 9 bases matching TRBD1. Germline CDR1 SNHLY, CDR2 FYNNEI. The trim removed 6 bases at V and 6 bases at J, leaving 6 bases unmatched. The CDR3 loop spans 14 amino acids.

V usage is TRBV7-6 and J usage is TRBJ2-1; 10 positions match TRBD2. The CDR3 has 15 amino acids. V trimming: 4 bases; J trimming: 4 bases; junction bases outside the gene matches: 4. CDR1 SGHVS and CDR2 FNYEAQ come from the germline V gene. The CDR3 here is CASSSLAGHYNEQFF. CDR3 in DNA: TGTGCCAGCAGCTCACTAGCGGGGCATTACAATGAGCAGTTCTTC.

V gene TRBV28 combines with J gene TRBJ2-5; 7 positions agree with TRBD1. V lost 2 bases to trimming and J lost 2 bases; unmatched junction nucleotides: 5. The V gene's germline CDR1 is MDHEN and CDR2 SYDVKM. The CDR3 length is 15 residues. CDR3 nucleotide sequence: TGTGCCAGCAGTTTAATCCAGGGACAGCAAGAGACCCAGTACTTC. Encoded protein: CASSLIQGQQETQYF.

Comment on this clone: Other DNA sequences in the sample encode the same CDR3. The J gene is TRBJ2-3, the V gene TRBV3-1 (or the pseudogene TRBV3-2); TRBD2 matches 7 bases. J lost 1 base, V lost 1 base, and 2 bases had no gene match. CDR1 and CDR2 from the germline V gene are LGHDT and YNNKEL (reference sequence). This CDR3 has 15 residues. CDR3 DNA sequence: TGTGCCAGCAGCCAAGTCCGGGGGGGCACAGATACGCAGTATTTT. Translating it yields CASSQVRGGTDTQYF.

This clone was observed a single time. The chain recombines TRBV24-1 with TRBJ2-1, with D perhaps TRBD2 (5 bases). Per the germline V gene, CDR1 is KGHDR and CDR2 is SFDVKD. Trimming removed 4 bases at V and 8 bases at J, with 17 bases between. This CDR3 contains 15 residues. CDR3: CATSDPGYEGDEQFF. CDR3 nucleotide sequence: TGTGCCACCAGTGACCCCGGGTATGAGGGCGATGAGCAGTTCTTC.

V usage is TRBV6-5 and J usage is TRBJ2-3, with 7 bases aligning to TRBD1. Per the germline V gene, CDR1 is MNHEY and CDR2 is SVGAGI. The V and J ends lost 6 bases and 5 bases, in that order; junction bases with no gene match: 5. The CDR3 contains 13 residues. The CDR3 DNA reads TGTGCCAGCAGCGACAGGGAAGTAGATACGCAGTATTTT. This gives the protein CASSDREVDTQYF.

The chain uses TRBV11-2 and TRBJ2-2; tentatively, D is TRBD2 (6 bases). Trimming took off 1 base at V and 7 bases at J, with 16 bases between the two ends. The CDR3 has 16 residues. Per the germline V gene, CDR1 is SGHAT and CDR2 is FQNNGV. The chain's CDR3 is CASSLGTWRGSGELFF. The CDR3 DNA follows: TGTGCCAGCAGCTTAGGCACATGGAGGGGTAGCGGGGAGCTGTTTTTT.

The chain uses TRBV5-6 and TRBJ2-3; 7 bases align to TRBD2. Unmatched junction bases numbered 0, after V lost 1 base and J lost 1 base. The CDR3 sequence is 14 residues long. Germline CDR1 is SGHDT and CDR2 is YYEEEE. The CDR3 region is CASSLRGGTDTQYF. The CDR3 DNA is TGTGCCAGCAGCTTGCGGGGGGGCACAGATACGCAGTATTTT.